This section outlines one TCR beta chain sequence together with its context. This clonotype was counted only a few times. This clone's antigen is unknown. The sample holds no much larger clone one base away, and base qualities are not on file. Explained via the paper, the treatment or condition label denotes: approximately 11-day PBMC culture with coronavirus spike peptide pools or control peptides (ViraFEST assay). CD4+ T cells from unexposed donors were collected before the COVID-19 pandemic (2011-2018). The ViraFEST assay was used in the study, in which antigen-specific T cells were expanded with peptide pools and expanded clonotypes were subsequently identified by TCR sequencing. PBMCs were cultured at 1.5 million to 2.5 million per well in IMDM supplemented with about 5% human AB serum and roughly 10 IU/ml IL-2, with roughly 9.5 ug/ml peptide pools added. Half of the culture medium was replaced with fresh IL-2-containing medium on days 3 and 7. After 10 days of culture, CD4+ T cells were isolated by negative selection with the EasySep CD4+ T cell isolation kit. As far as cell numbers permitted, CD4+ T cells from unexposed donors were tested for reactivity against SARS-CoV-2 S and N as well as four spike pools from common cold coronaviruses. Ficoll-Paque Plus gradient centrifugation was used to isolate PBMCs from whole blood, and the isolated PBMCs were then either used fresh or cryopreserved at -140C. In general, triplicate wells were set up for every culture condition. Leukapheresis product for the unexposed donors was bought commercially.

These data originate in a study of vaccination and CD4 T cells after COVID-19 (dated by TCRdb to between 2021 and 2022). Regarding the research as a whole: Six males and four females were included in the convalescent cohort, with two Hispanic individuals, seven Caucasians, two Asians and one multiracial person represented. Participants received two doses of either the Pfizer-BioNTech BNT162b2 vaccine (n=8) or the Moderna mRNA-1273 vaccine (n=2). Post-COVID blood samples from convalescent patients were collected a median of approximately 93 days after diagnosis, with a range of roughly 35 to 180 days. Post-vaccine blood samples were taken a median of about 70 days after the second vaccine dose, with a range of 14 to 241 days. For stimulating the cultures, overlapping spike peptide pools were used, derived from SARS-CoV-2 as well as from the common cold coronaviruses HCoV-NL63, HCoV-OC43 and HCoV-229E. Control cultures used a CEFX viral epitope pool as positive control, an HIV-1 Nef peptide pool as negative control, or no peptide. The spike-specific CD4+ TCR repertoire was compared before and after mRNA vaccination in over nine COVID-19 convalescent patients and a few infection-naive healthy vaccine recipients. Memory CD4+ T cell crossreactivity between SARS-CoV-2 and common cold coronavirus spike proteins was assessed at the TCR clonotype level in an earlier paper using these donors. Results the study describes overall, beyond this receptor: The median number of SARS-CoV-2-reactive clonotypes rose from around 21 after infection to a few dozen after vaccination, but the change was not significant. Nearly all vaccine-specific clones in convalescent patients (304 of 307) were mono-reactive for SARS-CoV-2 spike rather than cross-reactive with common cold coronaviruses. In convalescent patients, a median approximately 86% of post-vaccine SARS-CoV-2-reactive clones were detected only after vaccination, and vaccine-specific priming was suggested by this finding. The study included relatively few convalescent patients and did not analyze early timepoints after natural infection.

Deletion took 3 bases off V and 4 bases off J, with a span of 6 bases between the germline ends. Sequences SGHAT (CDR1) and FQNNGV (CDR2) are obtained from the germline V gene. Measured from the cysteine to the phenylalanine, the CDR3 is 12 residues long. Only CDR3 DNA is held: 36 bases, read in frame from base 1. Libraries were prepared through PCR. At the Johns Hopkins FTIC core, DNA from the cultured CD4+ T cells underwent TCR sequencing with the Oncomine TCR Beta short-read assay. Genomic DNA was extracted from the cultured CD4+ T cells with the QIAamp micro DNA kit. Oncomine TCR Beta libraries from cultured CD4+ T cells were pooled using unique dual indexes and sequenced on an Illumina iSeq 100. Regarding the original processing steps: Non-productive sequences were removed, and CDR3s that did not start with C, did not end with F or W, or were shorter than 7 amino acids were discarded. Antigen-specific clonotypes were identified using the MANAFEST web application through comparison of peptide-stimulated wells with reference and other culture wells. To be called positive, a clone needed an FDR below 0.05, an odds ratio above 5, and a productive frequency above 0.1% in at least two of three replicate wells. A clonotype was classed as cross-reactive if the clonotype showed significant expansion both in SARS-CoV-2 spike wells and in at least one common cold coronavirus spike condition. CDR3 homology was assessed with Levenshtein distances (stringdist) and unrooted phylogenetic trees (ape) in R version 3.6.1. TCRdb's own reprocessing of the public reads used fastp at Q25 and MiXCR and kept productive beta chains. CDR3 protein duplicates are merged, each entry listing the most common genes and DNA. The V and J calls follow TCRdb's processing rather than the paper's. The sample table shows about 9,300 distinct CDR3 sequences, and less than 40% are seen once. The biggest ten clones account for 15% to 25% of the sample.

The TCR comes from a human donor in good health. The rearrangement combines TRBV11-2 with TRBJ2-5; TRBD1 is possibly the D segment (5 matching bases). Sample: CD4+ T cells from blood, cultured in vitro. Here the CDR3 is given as CASSFRGETQYF. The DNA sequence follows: TGTGCCAGCAGCTTTAGGGGAGAGACCCAGTACTTC. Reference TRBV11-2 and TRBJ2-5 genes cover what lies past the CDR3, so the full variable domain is EAGVAQSPRYKIIEKRQSVAFWCNPISGHATLYWYQQILGQGPKLLIQFQNNGVVDDSQLPKDRFSAERLKGVDSTLKIQPAKLEDSAVYLCASSFRGETQYFGPGTRLLVL.